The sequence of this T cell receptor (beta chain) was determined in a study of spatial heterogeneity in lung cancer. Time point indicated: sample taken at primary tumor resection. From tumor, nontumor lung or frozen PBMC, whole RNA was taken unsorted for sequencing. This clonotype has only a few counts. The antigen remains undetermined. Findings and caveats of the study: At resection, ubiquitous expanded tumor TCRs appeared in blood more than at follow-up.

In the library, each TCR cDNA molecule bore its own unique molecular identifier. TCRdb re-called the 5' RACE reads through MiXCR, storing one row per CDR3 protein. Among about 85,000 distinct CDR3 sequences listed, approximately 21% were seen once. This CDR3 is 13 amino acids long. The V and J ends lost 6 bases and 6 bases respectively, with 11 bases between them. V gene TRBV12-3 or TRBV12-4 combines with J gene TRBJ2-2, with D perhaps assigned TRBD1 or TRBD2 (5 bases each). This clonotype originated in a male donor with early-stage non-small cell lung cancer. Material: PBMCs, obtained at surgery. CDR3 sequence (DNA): TGTGCCAGCAGCAAGAGGGGAGCCGGGGAGCTGTTTTTT. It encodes CASSKRGAGELFF.